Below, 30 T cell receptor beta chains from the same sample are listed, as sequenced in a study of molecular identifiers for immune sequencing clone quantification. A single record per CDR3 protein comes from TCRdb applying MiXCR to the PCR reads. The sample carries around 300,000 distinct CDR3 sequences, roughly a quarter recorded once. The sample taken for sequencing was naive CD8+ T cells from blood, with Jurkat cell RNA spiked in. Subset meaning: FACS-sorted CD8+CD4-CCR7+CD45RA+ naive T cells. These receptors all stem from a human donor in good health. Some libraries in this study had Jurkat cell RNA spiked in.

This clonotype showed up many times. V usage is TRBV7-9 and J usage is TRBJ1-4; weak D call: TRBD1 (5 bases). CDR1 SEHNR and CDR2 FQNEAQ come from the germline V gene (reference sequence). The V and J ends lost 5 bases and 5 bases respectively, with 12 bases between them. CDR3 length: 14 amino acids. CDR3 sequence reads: CASSRTLINEKLFF. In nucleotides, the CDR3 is TGTGCCAGCAGCCGGACACTTATAAATGAAAAACTGTTTTTT.

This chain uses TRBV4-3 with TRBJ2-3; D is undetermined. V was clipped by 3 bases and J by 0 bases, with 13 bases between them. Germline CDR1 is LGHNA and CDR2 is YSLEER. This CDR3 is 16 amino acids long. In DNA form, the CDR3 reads TGCGCCAGCAGCCAGTTGCAGACCACCAGCACAGATACGCAGTATTTT. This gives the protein CASSQLQTTSTDTQYF.

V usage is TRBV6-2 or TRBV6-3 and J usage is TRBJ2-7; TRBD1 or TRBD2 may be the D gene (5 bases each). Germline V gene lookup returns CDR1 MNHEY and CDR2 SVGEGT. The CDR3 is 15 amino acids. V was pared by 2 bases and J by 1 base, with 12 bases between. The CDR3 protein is CASSYHVGTSYEQYF. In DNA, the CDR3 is TGTGCCAGCAGTTACCACGTGGGGACGTCCTACGAGCAGTACTTC.

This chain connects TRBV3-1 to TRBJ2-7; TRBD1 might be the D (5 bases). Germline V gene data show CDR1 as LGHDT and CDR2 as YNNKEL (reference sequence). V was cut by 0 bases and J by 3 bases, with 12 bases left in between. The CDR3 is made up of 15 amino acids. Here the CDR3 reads CASSQENGHNYEQYF. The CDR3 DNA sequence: TGTGCCAGCAGCCAAGAAAACGGACATAACTACGAGCAGTACTTC.

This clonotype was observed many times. The CDR3 loop reads CASSSFTDTEAFF. Written as DNA, the CDR3 is TGTGCCAGCAGTTCTTTTACGGACACTGAAGCTTTCTTT. V and J are TRBV27 and TRBJ1-1; D unclear. Germline CDR1 MNHEY, CDR2 SMNVEV (reference sequence). Trimming stripped 4 bases from V and 3 bases from J, with 9 bases between. This CDR3 is 13 amino acids long.

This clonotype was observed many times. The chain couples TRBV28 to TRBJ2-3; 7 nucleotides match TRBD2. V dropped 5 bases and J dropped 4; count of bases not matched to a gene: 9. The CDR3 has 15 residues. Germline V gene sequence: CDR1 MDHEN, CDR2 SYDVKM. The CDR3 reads CASSTRLAGPDTQYF. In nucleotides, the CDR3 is TGTGCCAGCAGTACCAGACTAGCAGGTCCAGATACGCAGTATTTT.

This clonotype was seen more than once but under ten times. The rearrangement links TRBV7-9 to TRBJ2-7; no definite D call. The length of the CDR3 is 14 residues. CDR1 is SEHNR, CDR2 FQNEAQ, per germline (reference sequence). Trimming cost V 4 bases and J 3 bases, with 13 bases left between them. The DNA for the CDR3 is TGTGCCAGCAGCTACGACGGATTGTACTACGAGCAGTACTTC. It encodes CASSYDGLYYEQYF. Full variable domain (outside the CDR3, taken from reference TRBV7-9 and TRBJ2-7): DTGVSQNPRHKITKRGQNVTFRCDPISEHNRLYWYRQTLGQGPEFLTYFQNEAQLEKSRLLSDRFSAERPKGSFSTLEIQRTEQGDSAMYLCASSYDGLYYEQYFGPGTRLTVT.

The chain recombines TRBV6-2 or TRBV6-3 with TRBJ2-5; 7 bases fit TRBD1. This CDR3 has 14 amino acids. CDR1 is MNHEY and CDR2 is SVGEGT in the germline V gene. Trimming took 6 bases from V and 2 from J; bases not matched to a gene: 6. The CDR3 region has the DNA TGTGCCAGCAGACACCCGGGACAGCAAGAGACCCAGTACTTC. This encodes CASRHPGQQETQYF.

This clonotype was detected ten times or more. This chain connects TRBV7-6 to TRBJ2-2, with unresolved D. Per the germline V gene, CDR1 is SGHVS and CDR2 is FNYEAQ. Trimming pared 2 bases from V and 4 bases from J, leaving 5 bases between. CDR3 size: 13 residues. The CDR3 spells CASSLSATGELFF. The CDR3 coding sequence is TGTGCCAGCAGCTTAAGTGCCACCGGGGAGCTGTTTTTT.

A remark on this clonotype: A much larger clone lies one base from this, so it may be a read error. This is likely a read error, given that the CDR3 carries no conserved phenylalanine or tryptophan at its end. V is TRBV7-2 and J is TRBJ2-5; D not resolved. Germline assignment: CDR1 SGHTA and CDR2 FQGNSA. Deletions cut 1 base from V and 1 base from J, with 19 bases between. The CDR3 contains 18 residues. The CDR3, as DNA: TGTGCCAGCAGCTTAGAGGCCGCGGCCGCAATCACCCAAGAGACCCAGTACTCC. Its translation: CASSLEAAAAITQETQYS.

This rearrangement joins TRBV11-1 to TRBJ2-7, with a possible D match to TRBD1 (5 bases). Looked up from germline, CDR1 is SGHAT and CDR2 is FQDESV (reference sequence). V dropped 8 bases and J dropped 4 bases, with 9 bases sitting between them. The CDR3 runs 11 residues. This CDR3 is CASAQGYEQYF. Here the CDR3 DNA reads TGTGCCAGCGCCCAGGGATACGAGCAGTACTTC.

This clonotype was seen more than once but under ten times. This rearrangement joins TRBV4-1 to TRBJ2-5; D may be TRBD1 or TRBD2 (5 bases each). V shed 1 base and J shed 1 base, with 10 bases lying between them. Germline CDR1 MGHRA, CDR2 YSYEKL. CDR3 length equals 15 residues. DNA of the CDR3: TGCGCCAGCAGCCAAGTTTTGGGGGTCCAAGAGACCCAGTACTTC. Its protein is CASSQVLGVQETQYF.

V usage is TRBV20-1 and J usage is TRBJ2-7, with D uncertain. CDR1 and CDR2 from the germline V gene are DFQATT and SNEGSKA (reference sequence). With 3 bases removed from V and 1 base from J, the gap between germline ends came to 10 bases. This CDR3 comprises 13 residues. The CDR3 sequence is CSARAVGSYEQYF. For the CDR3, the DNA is TGCAGTGCTAGGGCTGTCGGGTCCTACGAGCAGTACTTC.

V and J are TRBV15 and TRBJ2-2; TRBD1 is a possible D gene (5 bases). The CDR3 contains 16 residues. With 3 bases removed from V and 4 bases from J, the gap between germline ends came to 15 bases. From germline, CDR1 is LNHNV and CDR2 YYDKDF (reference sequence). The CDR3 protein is CATSRKGVSATGELFF. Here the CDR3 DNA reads TGTGCCACCAGCAGGAAAGGGGTTTCGGCCACCGGGGAGCTGTTTTTT. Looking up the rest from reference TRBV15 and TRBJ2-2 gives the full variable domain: DAMVIQNPRYQVTQFGKPVTLSCSQTLNHNVMYWYQQKSSQAPKLLFHYYDKDFNNEADTPDNFQSRRPNTSFCFLDIRSPGLGDTAMYLCATSRKGVSATGELFFGEGSRLTVL.

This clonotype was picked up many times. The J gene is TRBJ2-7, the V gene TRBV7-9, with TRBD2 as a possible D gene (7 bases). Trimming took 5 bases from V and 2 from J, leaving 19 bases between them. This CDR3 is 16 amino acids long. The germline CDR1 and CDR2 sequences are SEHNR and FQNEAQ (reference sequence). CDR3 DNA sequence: TGTGCCAGCAGCCCCACAAGGGGGGGCGCAGCCTACGAGCAGTACTTC. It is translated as CASSPTRGGAAYEQYF.

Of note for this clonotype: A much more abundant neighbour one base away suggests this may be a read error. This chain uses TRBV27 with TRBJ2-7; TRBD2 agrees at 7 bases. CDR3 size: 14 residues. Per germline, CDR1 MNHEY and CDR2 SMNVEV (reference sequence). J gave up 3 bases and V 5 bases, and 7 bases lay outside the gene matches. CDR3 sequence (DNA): TGTGCCAGCAGTGCAGCGGGACTGTACTACGAGCAGTACTTC. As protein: CASSAAGLYYEQYF.

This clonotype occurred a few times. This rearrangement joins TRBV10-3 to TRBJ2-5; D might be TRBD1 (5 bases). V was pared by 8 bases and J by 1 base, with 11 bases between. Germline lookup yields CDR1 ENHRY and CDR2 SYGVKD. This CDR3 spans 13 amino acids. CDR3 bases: TGTGCCATCTCCCCCCAGGGCCAAGAGACCCAGTACTTC. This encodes CAISPQGQETQYF.

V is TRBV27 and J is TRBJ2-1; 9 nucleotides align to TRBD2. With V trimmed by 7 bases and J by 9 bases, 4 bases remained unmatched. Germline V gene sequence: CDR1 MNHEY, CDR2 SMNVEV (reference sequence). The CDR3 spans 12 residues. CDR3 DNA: TGTGCCAGCAATAGCGGGAGTGGTGAGCAGTTCTTC. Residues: CASNSGSGEQFF.

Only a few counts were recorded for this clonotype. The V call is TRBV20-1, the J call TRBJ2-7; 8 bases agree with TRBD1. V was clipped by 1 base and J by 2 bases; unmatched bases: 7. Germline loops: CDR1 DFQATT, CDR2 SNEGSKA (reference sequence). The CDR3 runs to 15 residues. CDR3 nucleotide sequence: TGCAGTGCTAGAGTTGGGCAGGGGGCTACCTACGAGCAGTACTTC. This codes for CSARVGQGATYEQYF.

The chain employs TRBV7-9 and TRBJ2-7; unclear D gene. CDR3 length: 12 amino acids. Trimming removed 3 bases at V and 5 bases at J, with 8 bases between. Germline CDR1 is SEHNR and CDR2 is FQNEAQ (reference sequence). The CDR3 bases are TGTGCCAGCAGCTTCGGGTTGGACGAGCAGTACTTC. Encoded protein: CASSFGLDEQYF.

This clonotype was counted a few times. The CDR3 nucleotides are TGTGCCTGGAGAGGCAGGGGGTTCTTCTACACTGAAGCTTTCTTT. Translating it yields CAWRGRGFFYTEAFF. The chain couples TRBV30 to TRBJ1-1, with TRBD1 matching over 7 bases. After removal of 3 bases from V and 3 bases from J, the junction contained 10 bases not matched to a gene. The length of the CDR3 is 15 residues. Germline values: CDR1 GTSNPN, CDR2 SVGIG (reference sequence).

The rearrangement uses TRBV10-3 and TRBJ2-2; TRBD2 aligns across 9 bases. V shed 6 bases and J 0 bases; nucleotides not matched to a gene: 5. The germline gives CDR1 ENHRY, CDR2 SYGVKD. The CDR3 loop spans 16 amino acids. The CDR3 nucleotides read TGTGCCATCAGGGCTAGCGGGGAAGCGAACACCGGGGAGCTGTTTTTT. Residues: CAIRASGEANTGELFF.

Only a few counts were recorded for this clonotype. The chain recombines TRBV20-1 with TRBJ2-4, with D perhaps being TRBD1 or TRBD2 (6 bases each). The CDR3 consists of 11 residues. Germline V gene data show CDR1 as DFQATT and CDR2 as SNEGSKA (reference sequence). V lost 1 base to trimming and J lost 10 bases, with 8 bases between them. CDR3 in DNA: TGCAGTGCTAGAGGAGGGGGGATTCAGTACTTC. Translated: CSARGGGIQYF.

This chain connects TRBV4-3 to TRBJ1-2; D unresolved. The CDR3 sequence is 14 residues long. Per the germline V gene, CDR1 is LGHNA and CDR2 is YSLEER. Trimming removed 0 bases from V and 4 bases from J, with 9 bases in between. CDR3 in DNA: TGCGCCAGCAGCCAAGATCGAGGCCTCTATGGCTACACCTTC. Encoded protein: CASSQDRGLYGYTF.

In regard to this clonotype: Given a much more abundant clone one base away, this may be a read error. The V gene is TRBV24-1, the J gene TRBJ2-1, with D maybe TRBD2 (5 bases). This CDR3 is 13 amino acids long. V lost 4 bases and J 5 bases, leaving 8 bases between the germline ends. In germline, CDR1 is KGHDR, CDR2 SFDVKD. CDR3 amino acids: CATSELEDNEQFF. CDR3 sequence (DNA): TGTGCCACCAGTGAACTAGAAGACAATGAGCAGTTCTTC.

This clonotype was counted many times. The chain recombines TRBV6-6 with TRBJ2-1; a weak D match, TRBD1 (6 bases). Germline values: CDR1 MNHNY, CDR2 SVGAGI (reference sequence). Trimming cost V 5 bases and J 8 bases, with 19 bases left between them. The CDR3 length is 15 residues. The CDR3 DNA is TGTGCCAGCAGTGTACTAGGGGGACGTTTCGATGAGCAGTTCTTC. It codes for CASSVLGGRFDEQFF.

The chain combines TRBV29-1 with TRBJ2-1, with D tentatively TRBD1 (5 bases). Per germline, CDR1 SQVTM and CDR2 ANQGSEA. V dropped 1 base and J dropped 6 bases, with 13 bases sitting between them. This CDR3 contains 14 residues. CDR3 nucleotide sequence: TGCAGCGTTGAAGGGACAAACCGCCTCAATGAGCAGTTCTTC. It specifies CSVEGTNRLNEQFF.

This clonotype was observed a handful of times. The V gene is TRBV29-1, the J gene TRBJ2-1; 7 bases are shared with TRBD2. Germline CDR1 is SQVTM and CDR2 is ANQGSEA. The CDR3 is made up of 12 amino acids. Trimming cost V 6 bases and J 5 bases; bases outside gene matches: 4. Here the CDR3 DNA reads TGCAGCGTATTGCGGGGGAACAATGAGCAGTTCTTC. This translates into CSVLRGNNEQFF.

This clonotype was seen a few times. The CDR3 sequence is CASSPSGGEQFF. The CDR3 DNA is TGTGCCAGCAGTCCCTCCGGGGGTGAGCAGTTCTTC. The chain is built from TRBV12-3 or TRBV12-4 and TRBJ2-1; tentative D call: TRBD2 (6 bases). The V and J ends lost 5 bases and 9 bases respectively, with 11 bases between them. The CDR3 extends over 12 amino acids.

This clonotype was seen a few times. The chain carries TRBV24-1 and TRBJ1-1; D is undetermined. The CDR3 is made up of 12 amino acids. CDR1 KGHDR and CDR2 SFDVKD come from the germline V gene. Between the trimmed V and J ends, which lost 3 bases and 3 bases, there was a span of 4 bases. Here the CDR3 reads CATSDGYTEAFF. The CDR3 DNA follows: TGTGCCACCAGTGATGGGTACACTGAAGCTTTCTTT.